The 9 T cell receptor beta chains reported below all come from one sample, sequenced in a study of identical twins. TCRdb called the 5' RACE reads again in MiXCR, with one record for every CDR3 protein. The sample carries approximately 500,000 distinct CDR3 sequences, approximately 24% recorded once. This sample also belongs to another study, concerning T cells expressing NK-cell markers.

The sequencing sample was made of CD4+ T cells sorted from blood. These receptors were collected from a woman between 18 and 29 years old in good health.

The rearrangement uses TRBV2 and TRBJ2-7; D unclear. The germline CDR1 and CDR2 sequences are SNHLY and FYNNEI. V was clipped by 5 bases and J by 0 bases, with 8 bases between them. This CDR3 is 13 amino acids long. Here the CDR3 reads CASSSHVSYEQYF. DNA of the CDR3: TGTGCCAGCAGTTCACACGTCTCCTACGAGCAGTACTTC.

The chain links TRBV5-1 to TRBJ1-1; no definite D call. CDR3 size: 12 residues. Per germline, CDR1 SGHRS and CDR2 YFSETQ. Trimming stripped 0 bases from V and 6 bases from J, with 6 bases between. The CDR3 sequence: CASSLGVSEAFF. The CDR3 DNA follows: TGCGCCAGCAGCTTGGGGGTCTCTGAAGCTTTCTTT.

This clonotype came up a few times. At one of its ends the junction is not consistent with the germline gene, which may arise from a read error. CDR3 protein: CASSDSGTSHDF. The CDR3 DNA reads TGCGCCAGCAGCGATTCCGGGACTAGCCATGATTTT. The chain recombines TRBV5-1 with TRBJ2-3; 9 bases align to TRBD2. Germline CDR1 and CDR2: SGHRS and YFSETQ. The CDR3 sequence is 12 residues long.

Ten or more counts support this clonotype. The gene calls are TRBV11-2 and TRBJ2-7; TRBD2 agrees at 8 bases. Germline trimming cut 3 bases from V and 1 base from J; bases unmatched to any gene: 5. CDR1 and CDR2 (germline): SGHAT, FQNNGV. The CDR3 sequence is 15 residues long. As DNA, the CDR3 is TGTGCCAGCAGCTTTCTCGCTAGCGGGTCCTACGAGCAGTACTTC. This gives the protein CASSFLASGSYEQYF.

This clonotype was seen a few times. The chain couples TRBV11-3 to TRBJ2-7; D is unresolved. Germline V gives CDR1 SGHNT, CDR2 YENEEA. With 1 base removed from V and 6 bases from J, the gap between germline ends came to 10 bases. This CDR3 contains 13 residues. DNA for the CDR3: TGTGCCAGCAGCTTAGTATCGGTTTCCGAGCAGTACTTC. It codes for CASSLVSVSEQYF.

The J gene is TRBJ2-3, the V gene TRBV3-1; D possibly corresponds to TRBD1 (6 bases). The V gene lost 3 bases and the J gene lost 4 bases, with 14 bases spanning the gap. This CDR3 comprises 15 residues. CDR1 and CDR2 from the germline V gene are LGHDT and YNNKEL (reference sequence). The CDR3 DNA reads TGTGCCAGCAGCCAGCCGGGACACTCTTCAGATACGCAGTATTTT. This gives the protein CASSQPGHSSDTQYF.

V usage is TRBV12-3 or TRBV12-4 and J usage is TRBJ1-2; no reliable D call. Between the trimmed V and J ends, which lost 5 bases and 4 bases, there was a span of 11 bases. The CDR3 covers 13 residues. The CDR3 loop is CASSTTEVYGYTF. In DNA form, the CDR3 reads TGTGCCAGCAGTACGACCGAGGTCTATGGCTACACCTTC.

This clonotype was seen more than once but under ten times. The gene calls are TRBV5-1 and TRBJ2-3; D is perhaps TRBD1 (7 bases). The CDR3 runs 15 residues. Deletions cut 4 bases from V and 5 bases from J, with 17 bases between. Germline CDR1 SGHRS, CDR2 YFSETQ. In DNA form, the CDR3 reads TGCGCCAGCAGCAAAGACAGGGAGGTCTTAGATACGCAGTATTTT. This translates into CASSKDREVLDTQYF.

This clonotype was found a few times. The V call is TRBV9, the J call TRBJ2-1; 9 nucleotides align to TRBD2. J was trimmed by 6 bases and V by 0 bases; bases with no gene match: 13. Germline V gives CDR1 SGDLS, CDR2 YYNGEE. CDR3 length: 18 residues. In DNA form, the CDR3 reads TGTGCCAGCAGCGTAGGTCCCCTTAGCGGGAGAGGAGGCAATGAGCAGTTCTTC. Protein product: CASSVGPLSGRGGNEQFF. The variable domain in full, completed from reference TRBV9 and TRBJ2-1, reads DSGVTQTPKHLITATGQRVTLRCSPRSGDLSVYWYQQSLDQGLQFLIQYYNGEERAKGNILERFSAQQFPDLHSELNLSSLELGDSALYFCASSVGPLSGRGGNEQFFGPGTRLTVL.